Listed below are T cell receptor beta chains from one sample, sequenced in a study of cytomegalovirus exposure and HLA in healthy donors. The protocol was immunoSEQ multiplex PCR, while the TCRdb copy is restricted to in-frame clones and leaves out a portion. This sample yields some 350,000 clones, of which around 90% are seen a single time; about 1.2% belongs to the top ten. What was sequenced was PBMCs. The receptors shown here come from a woman aged 25-40 years in good health and CMV-seropositive. The CDR3 runs from the conserved cysteine through the conserved F or W. D genes are given only for firm matches. Size is omitted from some rows. Given values are once, few, many or a class for expanded clones.

TRBD1	NA	TRBV9	TRBJ1-4	CASSVTGVDEKLFF	TGTGCCAGCAGCGTGACAGGGGTGGATGAAAAACTGTTTTTT
NA	NA	TRBV7-6	TRBJ1-5	CASSLGLTTGQPQHF	TGTGCCAGCAGCTTAGGCTTAACTACCGGACAGCCCCAGCATTTT
NA	few	TRBV27	TRBJ1-1	CASSLQGRTEAFF	TGTGCCAGCAGTTTGCAGGGGAGAACTGAAGCTTTCTTT
NA	NA	TRBV4-3	TRBJ1-2	CASTPTGPRDGYTF	TGCGCCAGCACCCCAACGGGACCGCGGGACGGCTACACCTTC
TRBD1	NA	TRBV12-5	TRBJ1-2	CASGLVHGTGGLRYGYTF	TGTGCTAGTGGTTTGGTACACGGGACAGGGGGGCTCCGCTATGGCTACACCTTC
NA	NA	TRBV18	TRBJ2-3	CASSQDSKTDTQYF	TGTGCCAGCTCACAGGACAGTAAAACAGATACGCAGTATTTT
TRBD1	NA	TRBV11-2	TRBJ2-7	CASSFGTGDYEQYF	TGTGCCAGCAGCTTCGGGACAGGGGACTACGAGCAGTACTTC
NA	NA	TRBV6-6	TRBJ1-4	CASSYWEARGGEKLFF	TGTGCCAGCAGTTACTGGGAGGCGAGGGGAGGTGAAAAACTGTTTTTT
NA	NA	TRBV28	TRBJ1-5	CASSAPGTFGVQPQHF	TGTGCCAGCAGCGCACCCGGGACCTTCGGGGTTCAGCCCCAGCATTTT
NA	NA	TRBV30	TRBJ1-1	CAWSPGRSTEAFF	TGTGCCTGGAGTCCAGGGCGGAGCACTGAAGCTTTCTTT
TRBD2	NA	TRBV5-1	TRBJ2-7	CASSPGWPSGIRGQYF	TGCGCCAGCAGCCCCGGCTGGCCTAGCGGAATACGCGGGCAGTACTTC
NA	NA	TRBV9	TRBJ1-1	CASSVTGMNTEAFF	TGTGCCAGCAGCGTAACCGGCATGAACACTGAAGCTTTCTTT
TRBD2	NA	TRBV2	TRBJ2-3	CASRLAGGGRTDTQYF	TGTGCCAGCAGACTAGCGGGAGGGGGGAGAACAGATACGCAGTATTTT
TRBD1	NA	TRBV30	TRBJ1-1	CAWNPGQGNTEAFF	TGTGCCTGGAACCCGGGACAGGGGAACACTGAAGCTTTCTTT
TRBD1	NA	TRBV6-5	TRBJ2-7	CASSWSDRGYEQYF	TGTGCCAGCAGTTGGTCGGACAGGGGATACGAGCAGTACTTC
NA	NA	TRBV5-1	TRBJ2-2	CASSFATVENTGELFF	TGCGCCAGCAGCTTCGCCACAGTGGAGAACACCGGGGAGCTGTTTTTT
NA	once	TRBV19	TRBJ2-1	CASATVQGVANEQFF	TGTGCCAGTGCTACGGTCCAGGGTGTCGCCAATGAGCAGTTCTTC
NA	NA	TRBV6-5	TRBJ1-2	CASSYSGGGTNYGYTF	TGTGCCAGCAGTTACTCTGGGGGCGGGACGAACTATGGCTACACCTTC
NA	NA	TRBV19	TRBJ1-5	CASSIERLNQPQHF	TGTGCCAGTAGTATAGAGCGGCTAAATCAGCCCCAGCATTTT
NA	NA	TRBV5-6	TRBJ2-1	CASSHTDIDNEQFF	TGTGCCAGCAGTCACACGGACATCGACAATGAGCAGTTCTTC
NA	NA	TRBV7-9	TRBJ2-1	CASSPQRYNEQFF	TGTGCCAGCAGCCCCCAAAGATACAATGAGCAGTTCTTC
NA	NA	TRBV27	TRBJ2-3	CASSLRSGGPSTDTQYF	TGTGCCAGCAGTTTAAGGAGCGGAGGGCCTAGCACAGATACGCAGTATTTT
NA	NA	TRBV7-2	TRBJ1-1	CASSLKANTEAFF	TGTGCCAGCAGCTTAAAAGCGAACACTGAAGCTTTCTTT
NA	NA	TRBV11-3	TRBJ2-2	CASSSIHQNTGELFF	TGTGCCAGCAGCTCGATACACCAGAACACCGGGGAGCTGTTTTTT
TRBD2	NA	TRBV4-3	TRBJ2-1	CASSLERDTYNEQFF	TGCGCCAGCAGCCTTGAGCGGGATACCTACAATGAGCAGTTCTTC
TRBD1	NA	TRBV13	TRBJ2-5	CASSADRGQETQYF	TGTGCCAGCAGCGCGGACAGGGGGCAGGAGACCCAGTACTTC
TRBD2	NA	TRBV28	TRBJ2-2	CASTDKDLASGGTGELFF	TGTGCCAGCACTGACAAGGACTTGGCTAGCGGGGGAACCGGGGAGCTGTTTTTT
TRBD1	NA	TRBV2	TRBJ1-4	CASFRTGSGVEKLFF	TGTGCCAGCTTTCGGACAGGGAGTGGGGTTGAAAAACTGTTTTTT
TRBD2	NA	TRBV29-1	TRBJ2-5	CSVEGGGQETQYF	TGCAGCGTTGAGGGGGGGGGTCAAGAGACCCAGTACTTC
TRBD2	NA	TRBV19	TRBJ2-1	CASSVSGSVRFF	TGTGCCAGTAGTGTTAGCGGGAGCGTTAGGTTCTTC
NA	NA	TRBV9	TRBJ1-2	CASSDKAGTGHGYTF	TGTGCCAGCAGCGATAAGGCCGGGACTGGGCACGGCTACACCTTC